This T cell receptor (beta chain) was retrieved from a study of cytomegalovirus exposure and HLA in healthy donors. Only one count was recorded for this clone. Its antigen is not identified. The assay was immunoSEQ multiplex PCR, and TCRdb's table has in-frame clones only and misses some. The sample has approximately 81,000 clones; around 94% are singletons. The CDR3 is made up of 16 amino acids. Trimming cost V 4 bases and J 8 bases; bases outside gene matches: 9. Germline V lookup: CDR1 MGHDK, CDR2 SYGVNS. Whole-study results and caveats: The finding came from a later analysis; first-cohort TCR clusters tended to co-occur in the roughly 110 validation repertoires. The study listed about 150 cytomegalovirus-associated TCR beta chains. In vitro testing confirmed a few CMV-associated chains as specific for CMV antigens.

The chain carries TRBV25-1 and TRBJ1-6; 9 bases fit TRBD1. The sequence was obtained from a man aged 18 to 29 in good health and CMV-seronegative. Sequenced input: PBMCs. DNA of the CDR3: TGTGCCAGCAGTGCTCCCGACAGGGGGTGGTATTCACCCCTCCACTTT. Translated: CASSAPDRGWYSPLHF.